Listed below are T cell receptor beta chains from one sample, sequenced in a study of T cell responses to AZD1222 COVID-19 vaccine. The assay was immunoSEQ multiplex PCR, and TCRdb's table has in-frame clones only and misses some. The repertoire holds 150,000 or so clones, with roughly 93% as singletons. Sample: peripheral blood, taken on day 0 of AZD1222 vaccination. These receptors all come from an adult in good health. The CDR3 runs from the conserved cysteine through the conserved F or W. D genes are given only for firm matches. Clone size is not always given. Where it is, it says once, few, many or a class for expanded clones.

v_gene,abundance,j_gene,d_gene,CDR3aa,CDR3nt
TRBV6-5,NA,TRBJ2-7,NA,CASRLTAGPAYEQYF,TGTGCCAGCAGACTAACTGCCGGGCCCGCCTACGAGCAGTACTTC
TRBV29-1,NA,TRBJ1-4,TRBD1,CSVPGTGREKLFF,TGCAGCGTTCCCGGGACAGGTCGAGAAAAACTGTTTTTT
TRBV6-5,NA,TRBJ1-5,TRBD1,CASRMDRETNQPQHF,TGTGCCAGCAGGATGGACAGGGAAACCAATCAGCCCCAGCATTTT
TRBV12-2,NA,TRBJ1-3,NA,CASRILLGSGNTIYF,TGTGCAAGTCGCATACTCTTGGGCTCTGGAAACACCATATATTTT
TRBV4-2,NA,TRBJ2-3,NA,CASSLGTITDTQYF,TGTGCCAGCAGCCTTGGAACCATCACAGATACGCAGTATTTT
TRBV5-6,NA,TRBJ1-2,NA,CASSLAGIDGYTF,TGTGCCAGCAGCTTGGCCGGCATCGATGGCTACACCTTC
TRBV28,NA,TRBJ1-5,TRBD1,CASSFRETGANQPQHF,TGTGCCAGCAGTTTTCGGGAGACAGGGGCCAATCAGCCCCAGCATTTT
TRBV7-7,NA,TRBJ2-1,TRBD2,CASSQGLAGVNEQFF,TGTGCCAGCAGCCAGGGACTAGCGGGGGTAAATGAGCAGTTCTTC
TRBV30,NA,TRBJ2-2,NA,CAWSFTGVSTGELFF,TGTGCCTGGAGTTTTACGGGAGTTAGCACCGGGGAGCTGTTTTTT
TRBV6-5,NA,TRBJ2-2,NA,CASRETWDTGELFF,TGTGCCAGCAGGGAGACTTGGGACACCGGGGAGCTGTTTTTT
TRBV6-1,NA,TRBJ1-5,NA,CASSATGPYSNQPQHF,TGTGCCAGCAGTGCCACGGGGCCTTATAGCAATCAGCCCCAGCATTTT
TRBV5-8,NA,TRBJ1-5,NA,CASSLPDWHHSNQPQHF,TGTGCCAGCAGCCTACCCGATTGGCACCATAGCAATCAGCCCCAGCATTTT
TRBV7-8,NA,TRBJ1-6,TRBD1,CASSFWTGEKGSPLHF,TGTGCCAGCAGCTTCTGGACAGGGGAGAAGGGATCACCCCTCCACTTT
TRBV27,NA,TRBJ1-5,TRBD1,CASSLFTGGNQPQHF,TGTGCCAGCAGTTTATTTACAGGGGGCAATCAGCCCCAGCATTTT
TRBV29-1,NA,TRBJ1-1,NA,CSVAVNTEAFF,TGCAGCGTTGCAGTGAACACTGAAGCTTTCTTT
TRBV19,NA,TRBJ2-4,NA,CASSIALAKNIQYF,TGTGCCAGTAGTATAGCCCTAGCCAAAAACATTCAGTACTTC
TRBV5-4,NA,TRBJ2-1,TRBD2,CASSLELAEYNEQFF,TGTGCCAGCAGCTTGGAACTAGCGGAATACAATGAGCAGTTCTTC
TRBV11-3,NA,TRBJ2-1,NA,CASSLGMGHQFF,TGTGCCAGCAGCTTAGGAATGGGACACCAGTTCTTC
TRBV6-4,few,TRBJ2-2,TRBD1,CASSVSGGTGELFF,TGTGCCAGCAGTGTTTCAGGGGGCACCGGGGAGCTGTTTTTT
TRBV29-1,once,TRBJ1-2,NA,CSVESGNYGYTF,TGCAGCGTTGAATCCGGCAACTATGGCTACACCTTC
TRBV7-8,NA,TRBJ2-1,TRBD2,CASNAGGTNEQFF,TGTGCCAGCAATGCGGGAGGTACAAATGAGCAGTTCTTC
TRBV5-6,NA,TRBJ1-1,NA,CASSLGPGSGTEAFF,TGTGCCAGCAGCTTGGGCCCAGGGAGTGGGACTGAAGCTTTCTTT
TRBV10-3,NA,TRBJ2-2,NA,CAISPGGELFF,TGTGCCATTTCCCCCGGCGGGGAGCTGTTTTTT
TRBV19,NA,TRBJ1-1,TRBD1,CASSFQGGETEAFF,TGTGCCAGTAGTTTCCAGGGGGGTGAGACTGAAGCTTTCTTT
TRBV4-2,once,TRBJ1-3,NA,CASSQDPGAGNTIYF,TGTGCCAGCAGCCAAGACCCGGGGGCTGGAAACACCATATATTTT
TRBV27,medium-sized,TRBJ2-7,NA,CASSLSEGDEQYF,TGTGCCAGCAGTTTATCAGAGGGGGACGAGCAGTACTTC
TRBV28,few,TRBJ2-7,TRBD1,CASSLRDRGYEQYF,TGTGCCAGCAGCCTCCGGGACAGGGGTTACGAGCAGTACTTC
TRBV4-1,NA,TRBJ2-7,NA,CASSQDRARFYEQYF,TGCGCCAGCAGCCAAGATAGGGCCAGGTTCTACGAGCAGTACTTC
TRBV7-6,NA,TRBJ1-1,NA,CASSSGARGMNTEAFF,TGTGCCAGCAGCTCCGGTGCCCGGGGTATGAACACTGAAGCTTTCTTT
TRBV29-1,NA,TRBJ2-2,NA,CSVYLGGELFF,TGCAGCGTATACCTGGGAGGGGAGCTGTTTTTT
TRBV5-1,NA,TRBJ1-1,NA,CASSPLDSNTEAFF,TGCGCCAGCAGCCCCCTGGACAGTAACACTGAAGCTTTCTTT
TRBV2,NA,TRBJ2-7,NA,CASSATGRGNEQYF,TGTGCCAGCAGTGCGACAGGGAGGGGAAACGAGCAGTACTTC
TRBV29-1,NA,TRBJ2-7,TRBD1,CSVEVVGQGSRYEQYF,TGCAGCGTTGAAGTAGTAGGACAGGGGTCCCGCTACGAGCAGTACTTC
TRBV5-4,NA,TRBJ2-7,TRBD1,CASRSTGGPYEQYF,TGTGCCAGCAGATCGACAGGGGGTCCCTACGAGCAGTACTTC
TRBV7-2,NA,TRBJ2-7,NA,CASSSGQYEQYF,TGTGCCAGCAGCTCAGGACAGTACGAGCAGTACTTC
TRBV5-4,NA,TRBJ1-2,NA,CASSLDSYGYTF,TGTGCCAGCAGCCTGGACAGCTATGGCTACACCTTC
TRBV12-3/TRBV12-4,NA,TRBJ1-4,NA,CASSSLGEKLFF,TGTGCCAGCAGTTCGCTAGGTGAAAAACTGTTTTTT